This T cell receptor beta chain was sequenced during a study of cytomegalovirus exposure and HLA in healthy donors. Study findings and constraints: The classifier reportedly diagnosed cytomegalovirus status with high sensitivity and specificity. In the approximately 120 validation repertoires, a later analysis found that first-cohort TCR clusters tended to co-occur. The study listed around 150 cytomegalovirus-associated TCR beta chains.

The count of this clone is one. Its antigen remains unknown. Sequenced by immunoSEQ multiplex PCR; TCRdb stores in-frame clones only, minus some. The sample lists approximately 160,000 clones, about 90% occurring once. The receptor's source is a woman younger than 30 in good health and CMV-seropositive. What was sequenced was PBMCs.

The CDR3 region is CASSEGNWERGGWADTQYF. The CDR3 DNA is TGTGCCAGCAGTGAAGGAAATTGGGAGCGGGGGGGCTGGGCAGATACGCAGTATTTT. The chain links TRBV6-1 to TRBJ2-3; 10 bases line up with TRBD2. The junction had 14 bases not matched to a gene; V was cut back by 1 base and J by 4 bases. Germline lookup yields CDR1 MNHNS and CDR2 SASEGT. This CDR3 is built from 19 residues.